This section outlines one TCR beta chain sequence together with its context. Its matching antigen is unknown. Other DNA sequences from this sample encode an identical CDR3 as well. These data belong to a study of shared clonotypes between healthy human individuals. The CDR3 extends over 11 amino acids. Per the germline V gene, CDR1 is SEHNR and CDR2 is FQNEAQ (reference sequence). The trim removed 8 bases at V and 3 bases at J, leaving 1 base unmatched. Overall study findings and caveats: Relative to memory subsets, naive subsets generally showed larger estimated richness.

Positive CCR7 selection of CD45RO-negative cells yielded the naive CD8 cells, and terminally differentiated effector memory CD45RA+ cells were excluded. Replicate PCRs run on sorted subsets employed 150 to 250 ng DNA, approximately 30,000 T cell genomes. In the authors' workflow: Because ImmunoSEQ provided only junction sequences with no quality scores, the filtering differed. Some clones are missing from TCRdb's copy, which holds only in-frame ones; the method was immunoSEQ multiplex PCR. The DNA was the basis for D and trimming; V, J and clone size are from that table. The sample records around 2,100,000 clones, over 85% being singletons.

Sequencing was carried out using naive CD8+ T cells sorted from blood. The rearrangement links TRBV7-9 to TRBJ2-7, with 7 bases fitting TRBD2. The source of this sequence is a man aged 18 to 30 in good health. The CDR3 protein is CASGGGYEQYF. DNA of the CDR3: TGTGCCAGCGGGGGGGGCTACGAGCAGTACTTC.